The sequence of this T cell receptor beta chain was determined in a study of Tregs in tolerant kidney transplant recipients. Regarding the study as a whole: The small number of patients limits these findings pending further validation.

CDR3 length equals 14 residues. CDR1 and CDR2 from the germline V gene are MNHEY and SMNVEV (reference sequence). V was trimmed by 5 bases and J by 0 bases, leaving 10 bases between them. With regard to this clone: Its specificity is not known.

TCRdb keeps only in-frame clones here, not all; method: immunoSEQ multiplex PCR. The table includes 90,000 or so clones, 85% to 95% detected once. What was sequenced was CD8+ T cells from blood. J is TRBJ1-1 and V is TRBV27, with no clear D. The TCR was taken from a human donor in good health. DNA for the CDR3: TGTGCCAGCAGTATCTTAGGAGTGAACACTGAAGCTTTCTTT. Amino acid sequence: CASSILGVNTEAFF.